This entry lists 29 T cell receptor beta chains sequenced from one sample in a study of blood T cell repertoires in COVID-19. Clones were read by immunoSEQ multiplex PCR, and TCRdb kept only the in-frame ones, dropping some. The table shows 90,000 or so clones, with about 83% occurring only once. The source material was peripheral blood. Receptor source: a man aged 50 to 59 with active COVID-19.

The chain combines TRBV29-1 with TRBJ2-1; D possibly corresponds to TRBD2 (6 bases). V lost 7 bases and J lost 2, with 9 bases in between. This CDR3 has 12 amino acids. The germline gives CDR1 SQVTM, CDR2 ANQGSEA. The CDR3 spells CSARGAYNEQFF. As DNA, the CDR3 is TGCAGCGCCCGCGGGGCCTACAATGAGCAGTTCTTC.

The rearrangement links TRBV5-6 to TRBJ2-3; 10 nucleotides align to TRBD2. The V segment lost 1 base and the J segment 0 bases; nucleotides outside the gene matches: 5. This CDR3 is built from 17 residues. Germline lookup yields CDR1 SGHDT and CDR2 YYEEEE. The CDR3 sequence: CASSLRSGGASTDTQYF. CDR3 coding DNA: TGTGCCAGCAGCTTGAGGAGCGGGGGGGCCAGCACAGATACGCAGTATTTT. Combining the CDR3 with reference TRBV5-6 and TRBJ2-3 gives the whole variable domain DAGVTQSPTHLIKTRGQQVTLRCSPKSGHDTVSWYQQALGQGPQFIFQYYEEEERQRGNFPDRFSGHQFPNYSSELNVNALLLGDSALYLCASSLRSGGASTDTQYFGPGTRLTVL.

The V and J genes are TRBV6-6 and TRBJ1-4; tentative D call: TRBD1 (5 bases). The V gene's germline CDR1 is MNHNY and CDR2 SVGAGI (reference sequence). The CDR3 length is 14 residues. V was pared by 6 bases and J by 5 bases, with 13 bases between. The CDR3 region is CASSSQGLNEKLFF. The CDR3 nucleotides are TGTGCCAGCAGCTCCCAGGGATTAAATGAAAAACTGTTTTTT.

The chain is built from TRBV6-5 and TRBJ1-5; D gene unclear. The V gene's germline CDR1 is MNHEY and CDR2 SVGAGI. Trimming pared 6 bases from V and 2 bases from J, leaving 14 bases between. This CDR3 spans 15 amino acids. CDR3 residues: CASSRTPEGNQPQHF. CDR3 DNA: TGTGCCAGCAGCCGAACACCGGAGGGCAATCAGCCCCAGCATTTT.

The V call is TRBV18, the J call TRBJ2-7; TRBD1 aligns across 9 bases. CDR1 KGHSH and CDR2 LQKENI come from the germline V gene. This CDR3 is 15 amino acids long. J lost 3 bases, V lost 3 bases, and 6 bases had no gene match. The CDR3 nucleotides read TGTGCCAGCTCACCGGGCGGGACAGGGCGCTACGAGCAGTACTTC. It is translated as CASSPGGTGRYEQYF.

In this sample, this clone turned up a few times. The CDR3: CASGSDPSSGNTIYF. The CDR3, as DNA: TGTGCCAGCGGAAGCGACCCGAGCTCTGGAAACACCATATATTTT. The gene calls are TRBV25-1 and TRBJ1-3; D remains ambiguous. CDR3 length: 15 amino acids. Trimming took 8 bases from V and 0 from J, leaving 14 bases between them. Germline V gene data show CDR1 as MGHDK and CDR2 as SYGVNS.

The chain employs TRBV3-1 (or the pseudogene TRBV3-2) and TRBJ2-1; TRBD1 matches 7 bases. From germline, CDR1 is LGHDT and CDR2 YNNKEL (reference sequence). V gave up 0 bases and J gave up 0 bases; unmatched junction bases: 11. The CDR3 sequence is 19 residues long. The CDR3 DNA sequence: TGTGCCAGCAGCCAAGATTCACAGGGGTCCACCGTCTCCTACAATGAGCAGTTCTTC. It encodes CASSQDSQGSTVSYNEQFF.

This chain connects TRBV4-1 to TRBJ2-5; a possible D gene is TRBD1 (6 bases). The germline gives CDR1 MGHRA, CDR2 YSYEKL. The CDR3 runs 16 residues. The V and J ends lost 0 bases and 4 bases respectively, with 15 bases between them. CDR3 nucleotides: TGCGCCAGCAGCCAAGAGGGTACAGGGTTTCTAGAGACCCAGTACTTC. The encoded protein is CASSQEGTGFLETQYF.

The gene calls are TRBV7-2 and TRBJ1-1, with TRBD1 identical over 7 bases. The V gene's germline CDR1 is SGHTA and CDR2 FQGNSA. The CDR3 has 13 amino acids. V gave up 4 bases and J gave up 10 bases; unmatched junction bases: 9. CDR3 protein: CASSSNRGTGAFF. In DNA form, the CDR3 reads TGTGCCAGCAGCTCTAACAGGGGCACGGGAGCTTTCTTT.

The chain joins TRBV19 to TRBJ1-1, with 7 bases identical to TRBD1. This CDR3 has 14 amino acids. CDR1 and CDR2 from the germline V gene are LNHDA and SQIVND (reference sequence). The ends lost 5 bases at V and 0 bases at J; junction bases unmatched: 3. CDR3 residues: CASSSGQLNTEAFF. The CDR3 nucleotides read TGTGCCAGTAGTTCGGGACAGCTGAACACTGAAGCTTTCTTT.

This clone was seen just once. This chain uses TRBV30 with TRBJ2-2, with D possibly matching TRBD2 (6 bases). The CDR3 covers 12 residues. Per the germline V gene, CDR1 is GTSNPN and CDR2 is SVGIG (reference sequence). V was clipped by 5 bases and J by 3 bases, with 7 bases between them. This CDR3 is CAWQRDTGELFF. The CDR3 DNA follows: TGTGCCTGGCAGCGGGACACCGGGGAGCTGTTTTTT.

The rearrangement links TRBV7-2 to TRBJ2-7; D is unresolved. This CDR3 contains 12 residues. Germline V gives CDR1 SGHTA, CDR2 FQGNSA. Trimming shortened V by 0 bases and J by 6 bases, and 6 bases separated the two germline ends. The CDR3 nucleotides read TGTGCCAGCAGCTTAGCCGGGTTCGAGCAGTACTTC. Translation: CASSLAGFEQYF.

This chain uses TRBV14 with TRBJ1-2; possibly TRBD1 for D (6 bases). Germline V gives CDR1 SGHDN, CDR2 FVKESK. With 1 base removed from V and 5 bases from J, the gap between germline ends came to 14 bases. CDR3 length equals 15 residues. CDR3 bases: TGTGCCAGCAGCCAAGTAGGGACAAGTACTTATGGCTACACCTTC. It translates to CASSQVGTSTYGYTF.

The chain has TRBV4-3 and TRBJ1-5; maybe TRBD1 (6 bases). The CDR3 extends over 15 amino acids. Germline V gene data show CDR1 as LGHNA and CDR2 as YSLEER. Trimming shortened V by 4 bases and J by 3 bases, and 13 bases separated the two germline ends. The CDR3 sequence: CASSPARGVNQPQHF. The CDR3, as DNA: TGCGCCAGCAGCCCCGCCAGGGGTGTCAATCAGCCCCAGCATTTT.

The chain links TRBV18 to TRBJ1-1; D uncertain. Germline-derived CDR1 and CDR2 are KGHSH and LQKENI. Trimming removed 1 base at V and 4 bases at J, with 10 bases between. The CDR3 spans 14 residues. CDR3 protein: CASSPREGATEAFF. For the CDR3, the DNA is TGTGCCAGCTCACCACGGGAGGGAGCCACTGAAGCTTTCTTT.

This clone occurred once. This rearrangement joins TRBV6-5 to TRBJ1-1; 9 bases map to TRBD1. Germline CDR1 MNHEY, CDR2 SVGAGI. Germline trimming cut 6 bases from V and 5 bases from J; bases unmatched to any gene: 10. The CDR3 is 15 amino acids. The CDR3: CASSLDRGAKTEAFF. The CDR3, as DNA: TGTGCCAGCAGCCTCGACAGGGGGGCAAAGACTGAAGCTTTCTTT.

V gene TRBV2 combines with J gene TRBJ1-4, with D unclear. V gave up 2 bases and J gave up 8 bases, with 6 bases separating them. The germline V gene has CDR1 SNHLY and CDR2 FYNNEI. The CDR3 has 12 residues. The CDR3 sequence is CASSEFREKLFF. The CDR3 DNA is TGTGCCAGCAGTGAATTCAGGGAAAAACTGTTTTTT.

The gene calls are TRBV5-4 and TRBJ2-2; D perhaps matches TRBD2 (7 bases). V lost 4 bases, J lost 5 bases, and 21 bases lay in between. The CDR3 is 17 residues long. CDR1 and CDR2 from the germline V gene are SGHNT and YYREEE (reference sequence). The CDR3 DNA follows: TGTGCCAGCAGCCCCTTCCAGTTACAGGGAGGGACCGGGGAGCTGTTTTTT. It translates to CASSPFQLQGGTGELFF.

In this sample, this clone turned up a few times. The CDR3 here is CASSLDTSGIYEQYF. The CDR3 bases are TGTGCCAGCAGCTTAGATACTAGCGGGATCTACGAGCAGTACTTC. The V and J genes are TRBV11-2 and TRBJ2-7; TRBD2 aligns across 10 bases. CDR3 size: 15 residues. Germline-derived CDR1 and CDR2 are SGHAT and FQNNGV. V shed 0 bases and J 3 bases; nucleotides not matched to a gene: 2.

V is TRBV5-1 and J is TRBJ2-7, with 10 bases lining up with TRBD2. V shed 4 bases and J 6 bases; nucleotides not matched to a gene: 7. The CDR3 is 14 amino acids. Germline V gives CDR1 SGHRS, CDR2 YFSETQ. In DNA form, the CDR3 reads TGCGCCAGCAGCCCAAACATAGCGGGGGGCGAGCAGTACTTC. It encodes CASSPNIAGGEQYF.

The chain carries TRBV7-2 and TRBJ2-2, with 9 positions matching TRBD1. The CDR3 totals 14 residues. With V trimmed by 2 bases and J by 7 bases, 2 bases remained unmatched. CDR1 is SGHTA, CDR2 FQGNSA, per germline. CDR3 sequence (DNA): TGTGCCAGCAGCTTAACAGGGGGCAGCGGGGAGCTGTTTTTT. Translation gives CASSLTGGSGELFF.

This clone was counted many times. This chain joins TRBV11-1 and TRBJ1-1; a weak D match, TRBD1 (5 bases). This CDR3 comprises 15 residues. V shed 5 bases and J shed 0 bases, with 13 bases lying between them. Germline CDR1 and CDR2: SGHAT and FQDESV (reference sequence). The CDR3 DNA sequence: TGTGCCAGCAGCCCCAGGGTGCTAGTGAACACTGAAGCTTTCTTT. Its protein product is CASSPRVLVNTEAFF. The variable domain in full, with the rest retrieved from reference TRBV11-1 and TRBJ1-1, is EAEVAQSPRYKITEKSQAVAFWCDPISGHATLYWYRQILGQGPELLVQFQDESVVDDSQLPKDRFSAERLKGVDSTLKIQPAELGDSAMYLCASSPRVLVNTEAFFGQGTRLTVV.

This chain links TRBV6-4 with TRBJ2-1, with D tentatively TRBD1 (6 bases). This CDR3 spans 16 amino acids. V was pared by 0 bases and J by 0 bases, with 9 bases between. The germline V gene has CDR1 MRHNA and CDR2 SNTAGT. CDR3 sequence: CASSDSGASSYNEQFF. Written as DNA, the CDR3 is TGTGCCAGCAGTGACTCGGGGGCCAGCTCCTACAATGAGCAGTTCTTC.

CDR3 protein: CASRLAGGSTYEQYF. In nucleotides, the CDR3 is TGCGCCAGCCGTCTAGCGGGAGGGTCCACCTACGAGCAGTACTTC. The chain joins TRBV5-1 to TRBJ2-7; 12 bases align to TRBD2. V lost 7 bases to trimming and J lost 2 bases; unmatched junction nucleotides: 7. The CDR3 loop spans 15 amino acids. Germline V lookup: CDR1 SGHRS, CDR2 YFSETQ.

This clone was counted only a few times. The rearrangement links TRBV19 to TRBJ2-7; 10 positions agree with TRBD1. V gave up 3 bases and J gave up 4 bases; unmatched junction bases: 6. There are 15 residues in the CDR3. The germline V gene encodes CDR1 LNHDA and CDR2 SQIVND (reference sequence). The CDR3 DNA follows: TGTGCCAGTAGTATTGTCGGGACAGGGGATTACGAGCAGTACTTC. Translating gives CASSIVGTGDYEQYF. Using reference TRBV19 and TRBJ2-7 for the parts outside the CDR3, the full variable domain is DGGITQSPKYLFRKEGQNVTLSCEQNLNHDAMYWYRQDPGQGLRLIYYSQIVNDFQKGDIAEGYSVSREKKESFPLTVTSAQKNPTAFYLCASSIVGTGDYEQYFGPGTRLTVT.

The chain links TRBV9 to TRBJ2-3, with D possibly matching TRBD2 (5 bases). The V and J ends lost 4 bases and 0 bases respectively, with 15 bases between them. Germline V lookup: CDR1 SGDLS, CDR2 YYNGEE. The CDR3 has 16 residues. The CDR3 is CASSPRSRESTDTQYF. The CDR3 nucleotides are TGTGCCAGCAGCCCCCGCTCAAGGGAGAGCACAGATACGCAGTATTTT.

Written as DNA, the CDR3 is TGTGCCAGCAGCTCGGGACTAGCGGGAGCGGCAGATACGCAGTATTTT. Amino acids: CASSSGLAGAADTQYF. The chain links TRBV7-9 to TRBJ2-3, with TRBD2 matching 14 bases. CDR1 and CDR2 (germline): SEHNR, FQNEAQ (reference sequence). The V gene end was trimmed by 4 bases and the J gene end by 4 bases; junction bases not matched to a gene: 4. The CDR3 consists of 16 residues.

The chain uses TRBV28 and TRBJ2-5; D possibly corresponds to TRBD2 (5 bases). Germline V CDR1 and CDR2: MDHEN, SYDVKM. This CDR3 is 14 amino acids long. V lost 6 bases to trimming and J lost 0 bases, with 11 bases between them. The CDR3 nucleotides are TGTGCCAGCAGGGGAGATTCGTACCAAGAGACCCAGTACTTC. It encodes CASRGDSYQETQYF. The whole variable domain, remainder taken from reference TRBV28 and TRBJ2-5, is DVKVTQSSRYLVKRTGEKVFLECVQDMDHENMFWYRQDPGLGLRLIYFSYDVKMKEKGDIPEGYSVSREKKERFSLILESASTNQTSMYLCASRGDSYQETQYFGPGTRLLVL.

This chain links TRBV28 with TRBJ2-3, with 10 bases that match TRBD1. The V segment lost 6 bases and the J segment 4 bases; nucleotides outside the gene matches: 4. CDR1 MDHEN and CDR2 SYDVKM come from the germline V gene. The length of the CDR3 is 14 residues. CDR3 region: CASSDGQGADTQYF. CDR3 in DNA: TGTGCCAGCAGCGATGGACAGGGGGCAGATACGCAGTATTTT.